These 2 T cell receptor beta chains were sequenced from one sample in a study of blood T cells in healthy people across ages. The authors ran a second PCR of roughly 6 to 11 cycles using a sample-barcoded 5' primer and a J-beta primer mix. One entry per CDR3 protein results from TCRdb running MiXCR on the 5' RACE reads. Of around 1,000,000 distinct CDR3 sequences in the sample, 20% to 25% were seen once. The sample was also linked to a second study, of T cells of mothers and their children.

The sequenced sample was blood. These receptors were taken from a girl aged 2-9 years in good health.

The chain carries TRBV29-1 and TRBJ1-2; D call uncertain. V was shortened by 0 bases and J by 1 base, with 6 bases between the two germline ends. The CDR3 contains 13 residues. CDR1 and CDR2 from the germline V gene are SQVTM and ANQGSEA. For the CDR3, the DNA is TGCAGCGTTGAAGACACCAGTAACTATGGCTACACCTTC. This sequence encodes CSVEDTSNYGYTF.

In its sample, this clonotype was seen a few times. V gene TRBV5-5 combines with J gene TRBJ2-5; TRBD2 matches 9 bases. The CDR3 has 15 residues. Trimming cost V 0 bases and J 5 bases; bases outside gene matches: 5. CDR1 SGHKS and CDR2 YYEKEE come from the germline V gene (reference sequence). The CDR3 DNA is TGTGCCAGCAGCTTGGAGGGTAGCGGGGGTGAGACCCAGTACTTC. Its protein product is CASSLEGSGGETQYF. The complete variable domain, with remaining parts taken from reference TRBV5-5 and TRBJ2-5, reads DAGVTQSPTHLIKTRGQQVTLRCSPISGHKSVSWYQQVLGQGPQFIFQYYEKEERGRGNFPDRFSARQFPNYSSELNVNALLLGDSALYLCASSLEGSGGETQYFGPGTRLLVL.